This T cell receptor beta chain is drawn from a study of shared clonotypes between healthy human individuals. The protocol was immunoSEQ multiplex PCR, while the TCRdb copy is restricted to in-frame clones and leaves out a portion. The sample lists 450,000 to 500,000 clones, about 84% occurring once. There are 13 residues in the CDR3. Germline loops: CDR1 SGHRS, CDR2 YFSETQ. On this clone itself: A single base is all that separates this from a far larger clone, so a read error is likely. The same CDR3 can be traced to other DNA sequences in this sample.

The chain joins TRBV5-1 to TRBJ1-2; no definite D call. The sequence was collected from a woman between 35 and 50 years old in good health. Some clones in this sample may be carry-over from other donors' samples. Input material: PBMCs. Written as DNA, the CDR3 is TGCGCCAGCAGCTTGGCCGCGGACTATGGCTACACCTTT. Protein product: CASSLAADYGYTF.